What follows are 23 T cell receptor beta chains derived from one specimen sequenced in a study of brain metastases from non-small cell lung cancer. TCRdb keeps only in-frame clones here, not all; method: immunoSEQ multiplex PCR. This sample carries about 4,800 clones, over 65% of them seen once, and the ten largest clones take over 6%. The sequencing sample was made of primary lung tumor tissue. The receptors were sampled from a donor at least 40 years old with non-small cell lung cancer.

J is TRBJ2-3 and V is TRBV6-4; 9 bases are shared with TRBD2. V lost 0 bases to trimming and J lost 4 bases; unmatched junction nucleotides: 2. CDR3 length equals 15 residues. CDR1 MRHNA and CDR2 SNTAGT come from the germline V gene. CDR3 DNA sequence: TGTGCCAGCAGTGACTCTAGCGGGGGCGCAGATACGCAGTATTTT. This codes for CASSDSSGGADTQYF.

V gene TRBV7-9 combines with J gene TRBJ1-6, with D possibly TRBD1 on 5 matching bases. The germline CDR1 and CDR2 sequences are SEHNR and FQNEAQ (reference sequence). The CDR3 sequence is 15 residues long. V gave up 3 bases and J gave up 10 bases, with 16 bases separating them. CDR3: CASSFLSRVGSPLHF. DNA of the CDR3: TGTGCCAGCAGCTTTCTCAGCAGGGTTGGCTCACCCCTCCACTTT.

J is TRBJ2-4 and V is TRBV29-1; TRBD2 matches at 7 bases. Germline-derived CDR1 and CDR2 are SQVTM and ANQGSEA. The CDR3 extends over 12 amino acids. Trimming cost V 4 bases and J 6 bases; bases outside gene matches: 3. This CDR3 reads CSVVPGGNIQYF. CDR3 nucleotide sequence: TGCAGCGTTGTTCCGGGAGGAAACATTCAGTACTTC.

The chain combines TRBV19 with TRBJ1-2, with a tentative D call TRBD1 (5 bases). CDR3 length: 13 residues. Germline V gene lookup returns CDR1 LNHDA and CDR2 SQIVND (reference sequence). V lost 9 bases, J lost 2 bases, and 13 bases lay in between. CDR3 in DNA: TGTGCCAGCCTGCCGGGGGACAACTATGGCTACACCTTC. It translates to CASLPGDNYGYTF.

This clone was found a few times. The same CDR3 arises from other DNA sequences in this sample as well. The rearrangement uses TRBV7-2 and TRBJ1-3, with TRBD1 identical over 7 bases. Trimming cost V 1 base and J 1 base; bases outside gene matches: 4. Germline lookup yields CDR1 SGHTA and CDR2 FQGNSA. The CDR3 is 16 residues long. CDR3 DNA sequence: TGTGCCAGCAGCTTAGGACCGACAGGGTCTGGAAACACCATATATTTT. Protein sequence: CASSLGPTGSGNTIYF.

The chain is built from TRBV3-1 (or the pseudogene TRBV3-2) and TRBJ1-2; TRBD1 matches 9 bases. The V gene end was trimmed by 4 bases and the J gene end by 5 bases; junction bases not matched to a gene: 8. The CDR3 spans 15 residues. Germline V gives CDR1 LGHDT, CDR2 YNNKEL (reference sequence). The CDR3: CASSLPGQGVYGYTF. The CDR3 region has the DNA TGTGCCAGCAGCCTTCCGGGACAGGGAGTATATGGCTACACCTTC.

V usage is TRBV11-1 and J usage is TRBJ1-1, with TRBD1 as a possible D gene (5 bases). This CDR3 region has 13 residues. Trimming cost V 2 bases and J 9 bases, with 13 bases left between them. Germline V lookup: CDR1 SGHAT, CDR2 FQDESV (reference sequence). CDR3 coding DNA: TGTGCCAGCAGCTTACAGACAGCCGAAAAAGCTTTCTTT. Translating gives CASSLQTAEKAFF.

A note on this clone: This specimen includes other DNA sequences encoding the same CDR3. J is TRBJ1-2 and V is TRBV5-1, with 9 bases matching TRBD1. Trimming cost V 5 bases and J 8 bases; bases outside gene matches: 7. Looked up from germline, CDR1 is SGHRS and CDR2 is YFSETQ. The CDR3 spans 13 residues. CDR3 residues: CASSEQGAGGYTF. CDR3 bases: TGCGCCAGCAGTGAACAGGGGGCAGGGGGCTACACCTTC.

This chain connects TRBV6-1 to TRBJ2-7; D unresolved. Deletions cut 2 bases from V and 3 bases from J, with 14 bases between. The V gene's germline CDR1 is MNHNS and CDR2 SASEGT. The CDR3 sequence is 15 residues long. The CDR3 reads CASSEFLTSFYEQYF. The CDR3 DNA follows: TGTGCCAGCAGTGAATTCCTAACCTCATTCTACGAGCAGTACTTC.

This clone was detected once. The rearrangement joins TRBV18 to TRBJ2-5; D not certain. V was cut by 3 bases and J by 3 bases, with 11 bases left in between. The germline V gene encodes CDR1 KGHSH and CDR2 LQKENI. The CDR3 extends over 14 amino acids. CDR3: CASSPVGRKETQYF. CDR3 nucleotides: TGTGCCAGCTCACCGGTGGGCAGGAAAGAGACCCAGTACTTC.

This sequence joins TRBV6-7 and TRBJ2-2; a weak D match, TRBD2 (6 bases). TRBV6-7 is an ORF, and what it does is uncertain. The CDR3 runs to 14 residues. The V gene lost 8 bases and the J gene lost 7 bases, with 17 bases spanning the gap. CDR3 in DNA: TGTGCCAGCCTTCGGGGAGGACGGAACGGGGAGCTGTTTTTT. Amino acid sequence: CASLRGGRNGELFF.

The CDR3 nucleotides are TGTGCCAGCCGAAACAGAGGGGGGCGCCAAGAGACCCAGTACTTC. This sequence encodes CASRNRGGRQETQYF. The chain uses TRBV2 and TRBJ2-5; D is tentatively TRBD1 or TRBD2 (6 bases each). The length of the CDR3 is 15 residues. The V gene lost 8 bases and the J gene lost 1 base, with 17 bases spanning the gap. The V gene's germline CDR1 is SNHLY and CDR2 FYNNEI.

The sample holds a few counts of this clone. V gene TRBV18 combines with J gene TRBJ1-2; 7 positions agree with TRBD1. The CDR3 is made up of 14 amino acids. V trimming: 6 bases; J trimming: 3 bases; junction bases outside the gene matches: 7. Germline CDR1 is KGHSH and CDR2 is LQKENI. The CDR3 sequence is CASSQTGQDYGYTF. CDR3 bases: TGTGCCAGCTCCCAGACAGGGCAGGACTATGGCTACACCTTC.

CDR3 protein: CASSLEGAGDTQYF. The CDR3 DNA follows: TGCGCCAGCAGCTTAGAGGGGGCGGGGGATACGCAGTATTTT. V gene TRBV5-1 combines with J gene TRBJ2-3; possibly TRBD1 for D (7 bases). Germline loops: CDR1 SGHRS, CDR2 YFSETQ. Trimming left V 2 bases short and J 6 bases short, with 13 bases between. The length of the CDR3 is 14 residues. The whole variable domain, remainder taken from reference TRBV5-1 and TRBJ2-3, is KAGVTQTPRYLIKTRGQQVTLSCSPISGHRSVSWYQQTPGQGLQFLFEYFSETQRNKGNFPGRFSGRQFSNSRSEMNVSTLELGDSALYLCASSLEGAGDTQYFGPGTRLTVL.

This chain links TRBV10-3 with TRBJ2-3, with D possibly matching TRBD1 (5 bases). The ends were cut back, 9 bases at V and 2 bases at J, with 9 bases in the middle. Germline V gene lookup returns CDR1 ENHRY and CDR2 SYGVKD. The CDR3 is made up of 12 amino acids. CDR3 loop: CAIQGATDTQYF. The CDR3 DNA is TGTGCCATTCAGGGTGCCACAGATACGCAGTATTTT.

This chain connects TRBV12-3 or TRBV12-4 to TRBJ1-3, with D maybe TRBD1 (5 bases). This CDR3 has 12 residues. V lost 4 bases, J lost 5 bases, and 6 bases lay in between. CDR3 loop: CASSSGRNTIYF. The CDR3 nucleotides read TGTGCCAGCAGTTCAGGGAGAAACACCATATATTTT.

This chain uses TRBV25-1 with TRBJ2-1, with a possible D match to TRBD2 (6 bases). This CDR3 has 14 amino acids. Germline V gene sequence: CDR1 MGHDK, CDR2 SYGVNS. Trimming cost V 6 bases and J 3 bases, with 12 bases left between them. CDR3 in amino acids: CASSRRGLYNEQFF. CDR3 DNA sequence: TGTGCCAGCAGCCGGCGGGGTCTCTACAATGAGCAGTTCTTC.

The gene calls are TRBV13 and TRBJ1-2, with 9 nucleotides matching TRBD1. The CDR3 sequence is 13 residues long. Trimming removed 4 bases from V and 6 bases from J; junction bases left unmatched: 3. The germline V gene encodes CDR1 PRHDT and CDR2 FYEKMQ (reference sequence). CDR3: CASSSGTGNGYTF. The CDR3 DNA sequence: TGTGCCAGCAGCTCGGGGACAGGGAATGGCTACACCTTC.

The chain is built from TRBV25-1 and TRBJ2-5; D is possibly TRBD2 (5 bases). Trimming took 3 bases from V and 2 from J, leaving 13 bases between them. Germline V gene sequence: CDR1 MGHDK, CDR2 SYGVNS. The CDR3 consists of 15 residues. The CDR3 DNA sequence: TGTGCCAGCAGTGATTTTTCTAGCTTTCAAGAGACCCAGTACTTC. It specifies CASSDFSSFQETQYF.

The V call is TRBV7-9, the J call TRBJ1-3; D not resolved. CDR3 length equals 14 residues. Germline V gene lookup returns CDR1 SEHNR and CDR2 FQNEAQ (reference sequence). Trimming cost V 11 bases and J 0 bases, with 14 bases left between them. The CDR3 coding sequence is TGTGCCGGCGGGCTGACGGGCTCTGGAAACACCATATATTTT. This sequence encodes CAGGLTGSGNTIYF.

The chain has TRBV4-1 and TRBJ1-4; D is possibly TRBD1 (6 bases). The CDR3 sequence is 15 residues long. V was trimmed by 0 bases and J by 11 bases, leaving 16 bases between them. The germline gives CDR1 MGHRA, CDR2 YSYEKL. CDR3 in amino acids: CASSQDWTAGRKLFF. The CDR3 DNA is TGCGCCAGCAGCCAAGATTGGACAGCCGGAAGGAAACTGTTTTTT.

This rearrangement joins TRBV20-1 to TRBJ1-3; the D gene is possibly TRBD1 (6 bases). CDR1 and CDR2 from the germline V gene are DFQATT and SNEGSKA (reference sequence). This CDR3 region has 13 residues. V lost 3 bases to trimming and J lost 9 bases, with 15 bases between them. For the CDR3, the DNA is TGCAGTGCTAGTAACAGCGAAGGGGGCACCATATATTTT. Amino acid sequence: CSASNSEGGTIYF.

This clone occurred once. The J gene is TRBJ1-5, the V gene TRBV14; D remains unclear. Looked up from germline, CDR1 is SGHDN and CDR2 is FVKESK. There are 13 residues in the CDR3. The V gene lost 4 bases and the J gene lost 0 bases, with 4 bases spanning the gap. CDR3 region: CASSPDSNQPQHF. CDR3 DNA sequence: TGTGCCAGCAGCCCCGATAGCAATCAGCCCCAGCATTTT.